This T cell receptor (beta chain) was identified during a study of shared clonotypes between healthy human individuals (dated by TCRdb to about 2020). Notes on the research overall: A few men and two women, aged 18 to 49 years, made up the cohort. Per donor, leukapheresis produced somewhere between about 0.8 and 9 billion PBMCs. The study deeply sequenced blood TCR repertoires of about 5 healthy adults to estimate repertoire size and the extent of clonotype sharing between individuals. To increase sequencing depth and limit assay-specific biases, different laboratories used diverse techniques to prepare libraries and sequence TCR repertoires. For each donor, CD4 naive and CD4 memory were each run on three plates, CD8 naive on two plates, and CD8 memory on one plate.

Results and caveats for the whole study, not just this receptor: Clonotypes shared by all four sorted-subset donors showed higher generation probabilities than non-shared clonotypes. Sampling was restricted to blood, and TCR repertoires in tissue are likely to differ from TCR repertoires in blood. Pairwise subsampling indicated that sequencing depth was expected to affect the degree of clonotype sharing among donors. Even with the large sequencing depth, rarefaction of the sorted-subset datasets indicated that sequencing was incomplete. Estimated clonotype richness was generally larger for naive than for memory subsets. Sharing across a few donors was observed for approximately 5% of naive CD4, 3.5% of naive CD8, about 2.3% of memory CD4, and roughly 0.4% of memory CD8 clonotypes. The small number of donors limited the genetic and exposure-history diversity represented.

Spanning cysteine to phenylalanine, the CDR3 consists of 14 amino acids. Only the CDR3 portion is preserved as DNA: 42 bases, with reading frame beginning at the first base. V and J are truncated by 4 bases and 14 bases respectively, leaving an intervening sequence of 23 bases. Reading the germline V gene (reference sequence) gives CDR1 MNHNY and CDR2 SVGAGI. Donors were healthy HIV-negative adults with no recently reported acute infections or vaccinations. All donors were Caucasian adults living in Nashville, Tennessee, USA. Magnetic negative selection was used to enrich CD4+ T cells, after which naive cells were positively selected on CD45RA and the negative fraction became the memory subset. Blood was obtained by leukapheresis, after which PBMCs were separated by Ficoll-Histopaque density gradient centrifugation and cryopreserved in liquid nitrogen vapor phase. Analytical flow cytometry was used to check the purity and quantity of each magnetically sorted T cell population. Each sorted fraction had its genomic DNA isolated and then quantified by UV absorbance on a Nanodrop 2000c.

TCR CDR3 regions were amplified from genomic DNA by multiplex PCR using the deep immunoSEQ assay. Extracted genomic DNA from each cell subset was distributed evenly across all wells of several immunoSEQ 96-well plates, and each plate was treated as a replicate. For sorted subsets, around 200 ng genomic DNA, equal to 30,000 to 35,000 T cell genomes, was loaded into each replicate PCR. Purified libraries were quantified with a Qubit 3.0 fluorometer, sized on a Bioanalyzer 2100, and re-quantified with the KAPA Library Quantification kit. Every immunoSEQ 96-well plate was sequenced on a dedicated single-read 150-cycle Illumina NextSeq 550 flow cell. The authors' pipeline ran thus. Because the immunoSEQ output included only junctional sequences and no quality scores, the filtering could not be the same as the filtering used for full-length reads. To assign V/J genes and CDR3, sequences were annotated against IMGT germline references using PyIR, a Python wrapper for IgBLAST v1.9. Reads with weak V/J assignments (E-value above 1e-6), missing CDR3, stop codons, out-of-frame junctions, or ambiguous translated residues were removed. A V3J clonotype was defined by an identical inferred V gene, J gene, and CDR3 amino acid sequence. The percentage overlap between two repertoires was calculated by dividing the number of shared unique clonotypes by the size of the smaller repertoire. Richness of each repertoire was evaluated using RTK rarefaction, the Chao1 estimator, and Recon v2.1 estimates of unobserved clonotypes. Generation probabilities for all TCRbeta clonotypes obtained by the gDNA method from several donors were computed using OLGA. TCRdb retrieved this table from immuneACCESS and kept in-frame rearrangements only. Not all clones are present; in checked studies, unresolved V genes account for under half, and no reason is known for the remainder. The V and J calls and the clone size are those of that table, but D and trimming were determined from the DNA. In all, the sample holds more than 400,000 clones, and 96% of those were seen once. The top ten constitute approximately 0.062% of the sample.

This clone showed up just once. The clone's antigen remains unknown. No much larger clone exists at a distance of one base, and base qualities are not known. The clonotype was recovered from a woman in her 30s in good health. The sample consisted of naive CD4+ T cells sorted from blood. This specimen's cell subset or site label, per the study, means: CD45RA+ positively selected. The chain is assembled from TRBV6-6 and TRBJ1-2, with no confident D gene call. The CDR3 protein: CASSSDRHLMARTF. The bases are TGTGCCAGCAGTTCCGACCGGCATCTTATGGCTAGGACCTTC.